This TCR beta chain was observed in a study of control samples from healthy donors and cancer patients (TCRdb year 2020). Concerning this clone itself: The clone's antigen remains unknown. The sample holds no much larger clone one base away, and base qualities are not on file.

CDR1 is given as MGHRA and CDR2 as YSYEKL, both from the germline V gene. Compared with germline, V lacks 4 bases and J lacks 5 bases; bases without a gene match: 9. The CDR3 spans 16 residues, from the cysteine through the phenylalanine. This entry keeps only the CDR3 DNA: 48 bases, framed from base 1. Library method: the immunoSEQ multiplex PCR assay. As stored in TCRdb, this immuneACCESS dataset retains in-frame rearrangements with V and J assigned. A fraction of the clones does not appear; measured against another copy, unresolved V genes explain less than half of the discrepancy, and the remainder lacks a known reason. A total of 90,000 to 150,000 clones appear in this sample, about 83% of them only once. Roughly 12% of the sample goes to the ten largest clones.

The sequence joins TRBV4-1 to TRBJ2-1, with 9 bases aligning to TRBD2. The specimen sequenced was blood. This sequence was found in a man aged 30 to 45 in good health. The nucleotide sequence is TGCGCCAGCAGCCTCCTTGAGCGGGGGGTAGACAATGAGCAGTTCTTC. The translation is CASSLLERGVDNEQFF.